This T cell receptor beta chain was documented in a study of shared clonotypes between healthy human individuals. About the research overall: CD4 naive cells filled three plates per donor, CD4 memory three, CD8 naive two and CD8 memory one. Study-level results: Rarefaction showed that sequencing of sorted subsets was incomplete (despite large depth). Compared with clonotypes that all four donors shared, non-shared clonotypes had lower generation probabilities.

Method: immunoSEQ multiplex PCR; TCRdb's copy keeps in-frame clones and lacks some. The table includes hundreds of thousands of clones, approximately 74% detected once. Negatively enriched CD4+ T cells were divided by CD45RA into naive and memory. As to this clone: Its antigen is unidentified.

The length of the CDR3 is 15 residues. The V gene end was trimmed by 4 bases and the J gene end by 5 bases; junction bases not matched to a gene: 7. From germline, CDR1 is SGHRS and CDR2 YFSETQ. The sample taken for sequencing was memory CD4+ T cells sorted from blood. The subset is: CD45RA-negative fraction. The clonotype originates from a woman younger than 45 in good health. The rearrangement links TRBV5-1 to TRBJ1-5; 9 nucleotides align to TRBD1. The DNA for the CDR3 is TGCGCCAGCAGCGCCGGGACAGGGTCGCATCAGCCCCAGCATTTT. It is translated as CASSAGTGSHQPQHF.